Below, one T cell receptor beta chain is given with its context. Antigen specificity is unknown. Unique-molecular-identifier-tagged TCR beta cDNA libraries were used. TCRdb re-called the PCR reads with MiXCR, one entry per CDR3 protein. The sample comprises about 200,000 distinct CDR3 sequences, around 29% of which are singletons, and more than 3% rests with the top ten. The data were obtained in a study of post-analysis software for immune sequencing data. As for the study in general: Relapsing-remitting, secondary progressive and progressive-relapsing courses of multiple sclerosis were included. Study-level points and caveats: TRBV5-6, TRBV5-1 and TRBV20-1 were among roughly five TRBV segments more frequent in patients than controls. Normalized Chao1 diversity in multiple sclerosis patients fell significantly below that of controls.

This CDR3 is built from 11 residues. Germline CDR1 reads SQVTM; CDR2 reads ANQGSEA. The sample taken for sequencing was blood. V and J are TRBV29-1 and TRBJ2-3; D gene uncertain. The TCR comes from a girl aged 2-17 years with multiple sclerosis. CDR3 bases: TGCAGTGCTACCCTCACAGATACGCAGTATTTT. This codes for CSATLTDTQYF.